This TCR beta chain is from a study of CD8+ T cells in alopecia areata. The germline V gene encodes CDR1 ENHRY and CDR2 SYGVKD. V gave up 7 bases and J gave up 1 base; unmatched junction bases: 2. This CDR3 contains 13 residues. RNA was isolated and reverse transcribed to cDNA, the sequencing template. Using immunoSEQ multiplex PCR, the repertoire was profiled, and TCRdb retains in-frame clones only, with some absent. This table holds more than 75,000 clones, roughly two fifths found once. The specimen was CD4+ T cells sorted from blood. The TCR comes from a human donor with alopecia areata. V gene TRBV10-3 combines with J gene TRBJ2-3, with 7 positions matching TRBD2. CDR3 protein: CAITLAGTDTQYF. The CDR3 bases are TGTGCCATCACTCTAGCGGGCACAGATACGCAGTATTTT.